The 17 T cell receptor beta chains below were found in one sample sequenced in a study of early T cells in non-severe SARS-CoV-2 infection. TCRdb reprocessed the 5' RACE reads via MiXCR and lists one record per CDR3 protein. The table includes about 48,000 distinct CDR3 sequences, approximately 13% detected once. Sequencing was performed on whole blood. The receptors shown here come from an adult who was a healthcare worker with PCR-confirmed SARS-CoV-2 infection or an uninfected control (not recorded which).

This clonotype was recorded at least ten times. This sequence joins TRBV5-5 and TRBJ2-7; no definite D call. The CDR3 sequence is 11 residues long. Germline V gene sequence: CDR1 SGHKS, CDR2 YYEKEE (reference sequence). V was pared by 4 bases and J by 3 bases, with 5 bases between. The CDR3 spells CASSLYYEQYF. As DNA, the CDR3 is TGTGCCAGCAGCCTGTACTACGAGCAGTACTTC.

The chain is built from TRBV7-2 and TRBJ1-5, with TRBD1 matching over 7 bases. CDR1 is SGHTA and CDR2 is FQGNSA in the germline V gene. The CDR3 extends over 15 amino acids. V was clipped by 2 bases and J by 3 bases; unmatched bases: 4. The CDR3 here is CASSLHRGPNQPQHF. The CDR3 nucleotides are TGTGCCAGCAGCTTACACAGGGGACCCAATCAGCCCCAGCATTTT.

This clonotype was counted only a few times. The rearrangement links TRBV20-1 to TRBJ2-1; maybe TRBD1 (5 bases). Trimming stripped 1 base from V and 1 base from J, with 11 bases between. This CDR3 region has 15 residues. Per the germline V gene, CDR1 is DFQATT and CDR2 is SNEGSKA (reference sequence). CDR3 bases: TGCAGTGCTAGAGCCAGGACAAGGTCCTACAATGAGCAGTTCTTC. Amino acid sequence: CSARARTRSYNEQFF.

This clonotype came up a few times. The CDR3 region has the DNA TGCGCCAGCAGCCTGGATTTAGGGGGGCTCGATACGCAGTATTTT. The encoded protein is CASSLDLGGLDTQYF. The chain uses TRBV5-1 and TRBJ2-3; TRBD1 or TRBD2 may be the D gene (6 bases each). CDR1 and CDR2 from the germline V gene are SGHRS and YFSETQ. The CDR3 has 15 residues. Deletions cut 4 bases from V and 6 bases from J, with 18 bases between.

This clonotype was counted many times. The CDR3: CASSPPQSGAGQYF. DNA for the CDR3: TGTGCCAGCTCACCACCGCAGTCGGGCGCCGGGCAGTACTTC. The genes are TRBV18 and TRBJ2-7; D is uncertain. Germline lookup yields CDR1 KGHSH and CDR2 LQKENI. The length of the CDR3 is 14 residues. V lost 0 bases to trimming and J lost 9 bases, with 15 bases between them. The full variable domain, completed using reference TRBV18 and TRBJ2-7, is NAGVMQNPRHLVRRRGQEARLRCSPMKGHSHVYWYRQLPEEGLKFMVYLQKENIIDESGMPKERFSAEFPKEGPSILRIQQVVRGDSAAYFCASSPPQSGAGQYFGPGTRLTVT.

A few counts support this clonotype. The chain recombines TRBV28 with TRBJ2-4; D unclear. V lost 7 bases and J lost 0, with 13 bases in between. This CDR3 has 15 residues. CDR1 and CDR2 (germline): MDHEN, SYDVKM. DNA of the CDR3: TGTGCCAGCATGGGATTCCCCTTAGCCAAAAACATTCAGTACTTC. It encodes CASMGFPLAKNIQYF.

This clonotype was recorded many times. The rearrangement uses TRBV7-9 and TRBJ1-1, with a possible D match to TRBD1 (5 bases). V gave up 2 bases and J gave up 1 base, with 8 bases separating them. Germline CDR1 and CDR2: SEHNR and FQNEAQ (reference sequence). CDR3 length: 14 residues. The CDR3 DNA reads TGTGCCAGCAGCTTAAGGCAGGGGAACACTGAAGCTTTCTTT. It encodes CASSLRQGNTEAFF.

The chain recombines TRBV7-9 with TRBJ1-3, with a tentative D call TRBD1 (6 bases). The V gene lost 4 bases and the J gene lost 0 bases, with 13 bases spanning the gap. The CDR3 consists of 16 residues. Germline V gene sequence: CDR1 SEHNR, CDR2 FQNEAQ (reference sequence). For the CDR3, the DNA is TGTGCCAGCAGCTATGGACAGCCTACCTCTGGAAACACCATATATTTT. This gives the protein CASSYGQPTSGNTIYF.

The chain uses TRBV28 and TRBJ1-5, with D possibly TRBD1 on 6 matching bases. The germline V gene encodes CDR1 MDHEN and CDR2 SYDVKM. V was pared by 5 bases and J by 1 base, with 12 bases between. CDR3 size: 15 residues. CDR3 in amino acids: CASSPGTLSNQPQHF. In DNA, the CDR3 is TGTGCCAGCAGTCCCGGGACACTAAGCAATCAGCCCCAGCATTTT.

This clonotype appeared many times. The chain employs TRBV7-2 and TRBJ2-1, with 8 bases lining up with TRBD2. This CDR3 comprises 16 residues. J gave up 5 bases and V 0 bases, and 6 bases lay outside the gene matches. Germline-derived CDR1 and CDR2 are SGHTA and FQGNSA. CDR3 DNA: TGTGCCAGCAGCTTAGCGAGCGGGAGTAGACACAATGAGCAGTTCTTC. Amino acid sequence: CASSLASGSRHNEQFF.

In DNA, the CDR3 is TGCAGTGCTAGAGATCAGAATGGGGCAGCCTATGGCTACACCTTC. Translating it yields CSARDQNGAAYGYTF. The chain couples TRBV20-1 to TRBJ1-2; TRBD1 might be the D (5 bases). The germline CDR1 and CDR2 sequences are DFQATT and SNEGSKA (reference sequence). Trimming took off 0 bases at V and 4 bases at J, with 15 bases between the two ends. The CDR3 has 15 residues.

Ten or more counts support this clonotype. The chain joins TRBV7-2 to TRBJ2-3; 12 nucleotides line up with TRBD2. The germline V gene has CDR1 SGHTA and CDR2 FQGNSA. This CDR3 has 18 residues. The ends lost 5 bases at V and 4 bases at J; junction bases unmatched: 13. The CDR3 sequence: CASSATSGGTVFADTQYF. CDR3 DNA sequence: TGTGCCAGCAGCGCGACTAGCGGGGGAACAGTCTTCGCAGATACGCAGTATTTT.

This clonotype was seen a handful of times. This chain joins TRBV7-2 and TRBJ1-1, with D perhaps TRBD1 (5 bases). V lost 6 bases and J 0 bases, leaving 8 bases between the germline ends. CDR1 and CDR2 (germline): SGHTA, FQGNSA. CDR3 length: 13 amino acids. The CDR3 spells CASRLGVNTEAFF. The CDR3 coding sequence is TGTGCCAGCAGGCTAGGGGTGAACACTGAAGCTTTCTTT. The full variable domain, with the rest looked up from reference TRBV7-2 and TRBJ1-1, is GAGVSQSPSNKVTEKGKDVELRCDPISGHTALYWYRQSLGQGLEFLIYFQGNSAPDKSGLPSDRFSAERTGGSVSTLTIQRTQQEDSAVYLCASRLGVNTEAFFGQGTRLTVV.

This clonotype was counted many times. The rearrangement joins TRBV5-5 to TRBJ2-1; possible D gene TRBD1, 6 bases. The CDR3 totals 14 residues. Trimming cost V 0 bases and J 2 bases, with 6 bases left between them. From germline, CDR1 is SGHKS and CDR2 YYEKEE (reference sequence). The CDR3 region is CASSLDRAYNEQFF. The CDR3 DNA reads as TGTGCCAGCAGCTTGGACAGGGCCTACAATGAGCAGTTCTTC.

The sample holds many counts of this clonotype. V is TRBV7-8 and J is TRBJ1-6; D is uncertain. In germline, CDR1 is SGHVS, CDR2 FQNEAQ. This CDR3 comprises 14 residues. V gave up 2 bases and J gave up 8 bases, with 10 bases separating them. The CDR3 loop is CASSLRAEHSPLHF. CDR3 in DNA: TGTGCCAGCAGCTTAAGGGCAGAACATTCACCCCTCCACTTT. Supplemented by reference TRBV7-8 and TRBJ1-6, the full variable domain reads GAGVSQSPRYKVAKRGQDVALRCDPISGHVSLFWYQQALGQGPEFLTYFQNEAQLDKSGLPSDRFFAERPEGSVSTLKIQRTQQEDSAVYLCASSLRAEHSPLHFGNGTRLTVT.

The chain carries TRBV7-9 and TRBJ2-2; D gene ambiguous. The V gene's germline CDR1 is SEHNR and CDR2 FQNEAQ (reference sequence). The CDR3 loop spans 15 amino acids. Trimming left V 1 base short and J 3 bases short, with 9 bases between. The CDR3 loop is CASSLVWADTGELFF. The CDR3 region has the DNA TGTGCCAGCAGCTTAGTATGGGCGGACACCGGGGAGCTGTTTTTT.

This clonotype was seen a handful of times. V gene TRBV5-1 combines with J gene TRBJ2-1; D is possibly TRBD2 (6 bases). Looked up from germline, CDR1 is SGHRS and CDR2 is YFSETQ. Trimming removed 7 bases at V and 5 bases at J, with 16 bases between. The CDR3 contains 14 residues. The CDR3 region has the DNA TGCGCCAGCGTTTGGGGTAGCGGTGACAATGAGCAGTTCTTC. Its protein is CASVWGSGDNEQFF.